This T cell receptor beta chain was retrieved from a study of blood T cell repertoires in COVID-19. Study at large: The origin of the acute and convalescent COVID-19 samples was the United States, Italy and Spain. Sample material is recorded as cDNA or gDNA derived from T cells, B-cell-depleted T cells, or PBMCs.

Recruits, aged roughly 18 to 89 years, lived in under 25 US areas. CDR3 length: 14 residues. V lost 1 base and J lost 5, with 9 bases in between. Germline assignment: CDR1 SEHNR and CDR2 FQNEAQ (reference sequence). Original data processing: Amplification of reference gene primers was used by the study to estimate nucleated cell counts. Sequencing used immunoSEQ multiplex PCR; TCRdb keeps in-frame clones, though not all of them. The V and J calls and clone size are taken from that table; D and trimming were inferred from the DNA. The sample shows 150,000 to 200,000 clones, 86% of them seen only once. Material: PBMCs or T cells enriched from blood (not recorded which). This rearrangement joins TRBV7-9 to TRBJ2-4, with a weak D call TRBD1 (5 bases). The source is a woman aged 40-49 years in a cohort exposed to, infected with or recovered from COVID-19 (not recorded which). CDR3 sequence reads: CASSLGTQENIQYF. CDR3 DNA sequence: TGTGCCAGCAGCTTAGGGACACAGGAAAACATTCAGTACTTC.